Each of the 25 T cell receptor beta chains below was sequenced from the same sample in a study of blood T cell repertoires in COVID-19. The assay was immunoSEQ multiplex PCR, and TCRdb's table has in-frame clones only and misses some. Of approximately 210,000 clones listed, about nine tenths are singletons. The specimen sequenced was PBMCs or T cells enriched from blood (not recorded which). The origin of the receptors is a woman aged 25 to 39 who had recovered from COVID-19.

The V call is TRBV3-1 (or the pseudogene TRBV3-2), the J call TRBJ2-2, with a tentative D call TRBD2 (5 bases). The CDR3 runs to 14 residues. Germline V lookup: CDR1 LGHDT, CDR2 YNNKEL (reference sequence). V was pared by 1 base and J by 7 bases, with 10 bases between. DNA of the CDR3: TGTGCCAGCAGCCAAGCTCTAGCCTACGGGGAGCTGTTTTTT. Encoded protein: CASSQALAYGELFF.

This rearrangement joins TRBV19 to TRBJ2-6, with 7 bases aligning to TRBD1. Germline V lookup: CDR1 LNHDA, CDR2 SQIVND (reference sequence). The J segment lost 1 base and the V segment lost 5 bases, leaving 5 bases of the junction unmatched. The CDR3 is 16 amino acids. CDR3 in amino acids: CASSGSTGSGANVLTF. The DNA for the CDR3 is TGTGCCAGTAGTGGGTCGACAGGGTCTGGGGCCAACGTCCTGACTTTC.

The rearrangement joins TRBV21-1 to TRBJ2-3; the listed D gene, TRBD1, was not tested against the DNA. TRBV21-1 is a pseudogene locus. The CDR3 spans 18 residues. CDR3 DNA sequence: TGTGCCAGCCGAAAGGGGGCACCTACACCCTTTAACACAGATACGCAGTATTTT. Encoded protein: CASRKGAPTPFNTDTQYF.

The chain is built from TRBV6-5 and TRBJ1-1; D is possibly TRBD1 (6 bases). Germline V gene sequence: CDR1 MNHEY, CDR2 SVGAGI. The ends were cut back, 6 bases at V and 5 bases at J, with 7 bases in the middle. The CDR3 covers 11 residues. The CDR3 DNA is TGTGCCAGCAGACAGGGAACTGAAGCTTTCTTT. Protein product: CASRQGTEAFF.

The chain uses TRBV7-9 and TRBJ2-1; TRBD2 matches 9 bases. The germline V gene encodes CDR1 SEHNR and CDR2 FQNEAQ (reference sequence). The CDR3 loop spans 15 amino acids. Trimming cost V 5 bases and J 0 bases; bases outside gene matches: 2. The CDR3 loop is CASSHSGSSYNEQFF. The DNA of the CDR3 is TGTGCCAGCAGCCATAGCGGGAGCTCCTACAATGAGCAGTTCTTC.

The rearrangement links TRBV27 to TRBJ2-1, with D tentatively TRBD2 (6 bases). Trimming cost V 7 bases and J 5 bases, with 18 bases left between them. This CDR3 contains 15 residues. Looked up from germline, CDR1 is MNHEY and CDR2 is SMNVEV (reference sequence). This CDR3 reads CASTPGWRDHNEQFF. CDR3 in DNA: TGTGCCAGCACCCCGGGGTGGAGGGACCACAATGAGCAGTTCTTC.

This clone occurred a few times. The chain joins TRBV4-1 to TRBJ1-1; D is ambiguous. The CDR3 is 14 amino acids. V lost 1 base and J lost 8, with 14 bases in between. Germline values: CDR1 MGHRA, CDR2 YSYEKL. CDR3 in DNA: TGCGCCAGCAGCCAAGGAGTAAAAAGTCGAGAAGCTTTCTTT. This codes for CASSQGVKSREAFF.

This chain joins TRBV2 and TRBJ1-2; tentative D call: TRBD1 (5 bases). The V end was cut by 6 bases, the J end by 4 bases, with 12 bases between. CDR3 length equals 13 residues. CDR1 and CDR2 from the germline V gene are SNHLY and FYNNEI. In DNA, the CDR3 is TGTGCCAGCAGAGTACAGGTTTCCTATGGCTACACCTTC. It yields the protein CASRVQVSYGYTF.

The chain is built from TRBV4-3 and TRBJ1-2, with 10 bases aligning to TRBD1. Germline CDR1 is LGHNA and CDR2 is YSLEER. The CDR3 extends over 16 amino acids. V dropped 8 bases and J dropped 2; count of bases not matched to a gene: 11. As DNA, the CDR3 is TGCGCCAGCGGACAGACAGGGGGCCTGTTGAACTATGGCTACACCTTC. Amino acid sequence: CASGQTGGLLNYGYTF.

Worth noting for this clone: One end of the junction does not line up with germline, which may come from a read error. CDR3 in amino acids: CASSLAGEFGDTQYF. The CDR3 DNA sequence: TGTGCCAGCAGCCTAGCGGGAGAGTTTGGAGATACGCAGTATTTT. The chain joins TRBV7-6 to TRBJ2-3; 10 nucleotides match TRBD2. The germline V gene encodes CDR1 SGHVS and CDR2 FNYEAQ. The length of the CDR3 is 15 residues.

The rearrangement uses TRBV7-9 and TRBJ1-3; D is perhaps TRBD1 (5 bases). V lost 1 base, J lost 0 bases, and 13 bases lay in between. Germline V gives CDR1 SEHNR, CDR2 FQNEAQ (reference sequence). This CDR3 is built from 17 residues. The CDR3 reads CASSLEGDWSSGNTIYF. The DNA of the CDR3 is TGTGCCAGCAGCTTAGAAGGGGATTGGAGCTCTGGAAACACCATATATTTT. Variable domain in full (rest from reference TRBV7-9 and TRBJ1-3): DTGVSQNPRHKITKRGQNVTFRCDPISEHNRLYWYRQTLGQGPEFLTYFQNEAQLEKSRLLSDRFSAERPKGSFSTLEIQRTEQGDSAMYLCASSLEGDWSSGNTIYFGEGSWLTVV.

The rearrangement joins TRBV30 to TRBJ1-1, with D tentatively TRBD1 (5 bases). V was cut by 0 bases and J by 1 base, with 9 bases left in between. CDR1 and CDR2 (germline): GTSNPN, SVGIG (reference sequence). The CDR3 runs to 14 residues. CDR3 coding DNA: TGTGCCTGGAGTGTACTTACAGGGAACACTGAAGCTTTCTTT. Translated, it gives CAWSVLTGNTEAFF. Supplemented by reference TRBV30 and TRBJ1-1, the full variable domain reads SQTIHQWPATLVQPVGSPLSLECTVEGTSNPNLYWYRQAAGRGLQLLFYSVGIGQISSEVPQNLSASRPQDRQFILSSKKLLLSDSGFYLCAWSVLTGNTEAFFGQGTRLTVV.

The V call is TRBV7-8, the J call TRBJ1-4; D unresolved. The CDR3 consists of 15 residues. The V and J ends lost 5 bases and 1 base respectively, with 11 bases between them. CDR1 SGHVS and CDR2 FQNEAQ come from the germline V gene. CDR3 nucleotide sequence: TGTGCCAGCAGCCCAAGACGGGGAACTAATGAAAAACTGTTTTTT. Its protein is CASSPRRGTNEKLFF.

J is TRBJ1-5 and V is TRBV7-9, with 8 bases identical to TRBD1. J lost 1 base, V lost 5 bases, and 1 base had no gene match. The CDR3 is 14 residues long. Per germline, CDR1 SEHNR and CDR2 FQNEAQ (reference sequence). The CDR3 nucleotides read TGTGCCAGCAGCAGGACAGGGAGCAATCAGCCCCAGCATTTT. The encoded protein is CASSRTGSNQPQHF.

The chain uses TRBV19 and TRBJ2-3; TRBD2 matches at 14 bases. V was pared by 8 bases and J by 3 bases, with 10 bases of the junction left unmatched. The germline V gene has CDR1 LNHDA and CDR2 SQIVND (reference sequence). This CDR3 contains 17 residues. The DNA for the CDR3 is TGTGCCAGTGGGGGACTAGCGGGGGTCGGTATGACAGATACGCAGTATTTT. Translating gives CASGGLAGVGMTDTQYF.

The rearrangement links TRBV19 to TRBJ1-1, with D possibly matching TRBD1 (6 bases). The V end lost 5 bases, the J end lost 6 bases, and 19 bases lay between the germline ends. The CDR3 is made up of 15 amino acids. The germline CDR1 and CDR2 sequences are LNHDA and SQIVND (reference sequence). The CDR3 reads CASSRPTGRLAEAFF. In DNA form, the CDR3 reads TGTGCCAGTAGTCGCCCCACAGGGAGACTTGCTGAAGCTTTCTTT.

The V call is TRBV13, the J call TRBJ1-1, with 9 bases matching TRBD1. The germline gives CDR1 PRHDT, CDR2 FYEKMQ (reference sequence). The CDR3 is 16 amino acids. J lost 2 bases, V lost 6 bases, and 10 bases had no gene match. CDR3 DNA: TGTGCCAGCAGTTTCCCGGGACAGGGTGCAAACACTGAAGCTTTCTTT. Protein sequence: CASSFPGQGANTEAFF.

The table lists this clone with a count of one. The chain combines TRBV11-2 with TRBJ2-7, with 9 positions matching TRBD1. The CDR3 extends over 15 amino acids. From germline, CDR1 is SGHAT and CDR2 FQNNGV. J was trimmed by 2 bases and V by 5 bases; bases with no gene match: 7. The CDR3 region is CASSRDRDGPYEQYF. The CDR3 DNA sequence: TGTGCCAGCAGCCGGGACAGGGATGGGCCCTACGAGCAGTACTTC.

This chain connects TRBV13 to TRBJ1-1; no clear D. Germline assignment: CDR1 PRHDT and CDR2 FYEKMQ (reference sequence). Deletions cut 1 base from V and 4 bases from J, with 7 bases between. The CDR3 has 13 amino acids. CDR3 DNA sequence: TGTGCCAGCAGCTTAGTGACAATCACTGAAGCTTTCTTT. The encoded protein is CASSLVTITEAFF.

The chain is built from TRBV6-5 and TRBJ1-2; the D gene is possibly TRBD1 (5 bases). CDR1 is MNHEY, CDR2 SVGAGI, per germline. The CDR3 extends over 14 amino acids. The germline V and J ends were trimmed by 0 bases and 0 bases, with 5 bases remaining between them. As DNA, the CDR3 is TGTGCCAGCAGTTACTCAGGGGCTAACTATGGCTACACCTTC. This sequence encodes CASSYSGANYGYTF.

This clone occurred once. The chain has TRBV5-1 and TRBJ2-7; D remains unclear. This CDR3 has 15 amino acids. CDR1 SGHRS and CDR2 YFSETQ come from the germline V gene. The V end lost 0 bases, the J end lost 3 bases, and 13 bases lay between the germline ends. In nucleotides, the CDR3 is TGCGCCAGCAGCTTGGAACAGAGCCAAGGCTACGAGCAGTACTTC. Protein product: CASSLEQSQGYEQYF. The variable domain in full, completed from reference TRBV5-1 and TRBJ2-7, reads KAGVTQTPRYLIKTRGQQVTLSCSPISGHRSVSWYQQTPGQGLQFLFEYFSETQRNKGNFPGRFSGRQFSNSRSEMNVSTLELGDSALYLCASSLEQSQGYEQYFGPGTRLTVT.

The chain uses TRBV5-1 and TRBJ2-7, with 7 nucleotides matching TRBD1. J lost 2 bases, V lost 1 base, and 9 bases had no gene match. Germline V CDR1 and CDR2: SGHRS, YFSETQ. CDR3 length equals 16 residues. The CDR3 protein is CASSLNGATGTYEQYF. The DNA for the CDR3 is TGCGCCAGCAGCTTGAACGGCGCGACAGGGACCTACGAGCAGTACTTC.

The chain uses TRBV11-3 and TRBJ2-2; 7 positions match TRBD2. The CDR3 is made up of 14 amino acids. J was trimmed by 4 bases and V by 1 base; bases with no gene match: 0. Germline lookup yields CDR1 SGHNT and CDR2 YENEEA. CDR3 sequence: CASSLGTSTGELFF. The CDR3 DNA reads as TGTGCCAGCAGCTTAGGGACTAGCACCGGGGAGCTGTTTTTT.

The chain uses TRBV4-3 and TRBJ1-2; D is ambiguous. Trimming removed 0 bases at V and 4 bases at J, with 9 bases between. This CDR3 is 14 amino acids long. Germline V gene data show CDR1 as LGHNA and CDR2 as YSLEER. The CDR3 here is CASSQDIAGYGYTF. The CDR3 region has the DNA TGCGCCAGCAGCCAAGATATCGCGGGCTATGGCTACACCTTC.

The rearrangement links TRBV19 to TRBJ2-7; 7 positions agree with TRBD1. The CDR3 contains 13 residues. With 4 bases clipped from V and 6 bases from J, the junction kept 6 bases outside the gene matches. Germline assignment: CDR1 LNHDA and CDR2 SQIVND (reference sequence). CDR3 sequence: CASSTQTGAEQYF. The DNA for the CDR3 is TGTGCCAGTAGTACCCAAACAGGGGCCGAGCAGTACTTC.